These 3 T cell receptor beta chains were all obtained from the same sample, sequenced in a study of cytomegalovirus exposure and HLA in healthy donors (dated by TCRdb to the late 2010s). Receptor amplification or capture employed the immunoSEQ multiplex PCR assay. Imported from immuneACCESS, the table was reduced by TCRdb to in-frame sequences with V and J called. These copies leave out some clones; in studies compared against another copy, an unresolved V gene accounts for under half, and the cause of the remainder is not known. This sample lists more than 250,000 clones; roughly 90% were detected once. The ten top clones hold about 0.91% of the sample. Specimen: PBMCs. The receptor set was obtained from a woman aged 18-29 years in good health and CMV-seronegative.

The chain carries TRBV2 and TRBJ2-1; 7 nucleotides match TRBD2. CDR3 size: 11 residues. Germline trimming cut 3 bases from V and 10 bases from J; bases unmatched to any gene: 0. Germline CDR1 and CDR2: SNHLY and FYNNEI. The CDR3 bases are TGTGCCAGCAGTGAGCGGGAGGAGCAGTTCTTC. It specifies CASSEREEQFF. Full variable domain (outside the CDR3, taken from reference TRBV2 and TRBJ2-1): EPEVTQTPSHQVTQMGQEVILRCVPISNHLYFYWYRQILGQKVEFLVSFYNNEISEKSEIFDDQFSVERPDGSNFTLKIRSTKLEDSAMYFCASSEREEQFFGPGTRLTVL.

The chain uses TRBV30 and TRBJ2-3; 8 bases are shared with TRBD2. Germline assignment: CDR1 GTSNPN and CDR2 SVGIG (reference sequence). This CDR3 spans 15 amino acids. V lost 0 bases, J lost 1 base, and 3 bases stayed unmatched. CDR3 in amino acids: CAWSVGREGTDTQYF. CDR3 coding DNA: TGTGCCTGGAGTGTAGGGCGGGAGGGCACAGATACGCAGTATTTT.

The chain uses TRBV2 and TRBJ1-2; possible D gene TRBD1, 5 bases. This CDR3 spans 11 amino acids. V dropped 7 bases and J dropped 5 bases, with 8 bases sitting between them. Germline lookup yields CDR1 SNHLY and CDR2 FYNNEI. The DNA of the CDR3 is TGTGCCAGCACGGGGGAGTATGGCTACACCTTC. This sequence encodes CASTGEYGYTF. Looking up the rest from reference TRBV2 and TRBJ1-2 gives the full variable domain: EPEVTQTPSHQVTQMGQEVILRCVPISNHLYFYWYRQILGQKVEFLVSFYNNEISEKSEIFDDQFSVERPDGSNFTLKIRSTKLEDSAMYFCASTGEYGYTFGSGTRLTVV.